This T cell receptor (beta chain) was sequenced during a study of tumor and adjacent non-tumor tissue in lung cancer (dated by TCRdb to about 2018). As for the study more broadly: The cohort included some 11 adenocarcinoma, 2 squamous cell carcinoma and 1 small cell lung cancer patients. Among the roughly 15 patients, ages ranged from about 31 to 85 years, around 10 were men and 5 were women, and disease was TNM stage I to III. A total of fewer than 150 million productive TCRbeta reads were generated by sequencing, corresponding to an average of roughly 4 million reads per sample. The study compared bulk TCRbeta repertoires between lung tumor tissue and matched distant non-tumor lung tissue from around 16 lung cancer patients. For each patient, one tumor sample and one normal lung sample were taken, giving thirty paired specimens that underwent TCRbeta CDR3 sequencing.

The protocol used for the library was multiplex PCR. The sequencer was an Illumina HiSeq 2500. TCRbeta libraries were built by three rounds of nested PCR using primers (Table S4), following protocols modified from ARM-PCR. Before sequencing, PCR products of 200-500 bp were excised from the gel and purified with the QIAquick gel extraction kit. Per the source publication's procedure: Trimmomatic was used to clean the reads, FLASH was used to merge the reads into complete CDR3 sequences, and MiTCR was used to assign the reads to V(D)J germline segments. Clonal diversity was calculated as the inverse Simpson's index using VDJtools. In-frame sequences without a premature stop codon were defined as productive reads. The public reads were run again by TCRdb, first through fastp at Q25 and then through MiXCR, and only productive beta chains were kept. Each CDR3 protein appears once, grouped with its most common genes and DNA. TCRdb, rather than the study authors, made the V and J calls. The sample table lists about 80,000 distinct CDR3 sequences, 55% to 75% of them with a count of one. Jointly, the top ten make up 8% to 10% of the sample.

Bulk unsorted tissue served as the source for RNA extraction, and RNA quality was assessed using a NanoDrop ND-1000 and an Agilent 2100. The donors were newly diagnosed lung cancer patients admitted for thoracic surgery in China from August to November 2014 who had not received prior chemotherapy. Patients who had received previous radiotherapy or chemotherapy, or who had another concurrent cancer, were excluded from the study. Surgical tissue pieces of roughly 1-2 cm3 were preserved in RNAlater solution and stored at -80 °C until use. This clonotype was observed many times. Its antigen specificity is not known. No much larger clone is present one base from it, and per-base qualities are unavailable. Study-wide conclusions, independent of this receptor: In normal lung, the top 100 clones accounted for a significantly larger cumulative share of the repertoire than in tumor tissue. Neither the sequencing platform nor unique molecular identifiers are mentioned in the methods. TCR diversity was significantly higher in younger patients, and greater tumor TCR diversity was associated with shorter overall survival and shorter disease-free survival. Peripheral blood was not sequenced, so blood TCRbeta repertoires in these lung cancer patients were not examined. Tumor tissue showed significantly higher TCR diversity (inverse Simpson) than normal lung tissue, at 431.37 vs 166.20 (P = 0.0075, Mann-Whitney U test). With only roughly 14 patients in the cohort, the authors noted that larger samples and more detailed clinical data are needed.

This receptor was taken from a woman in her thirties or forties with non-small cell lung cancer. The sample comprised lung tumor tissue.

The DNA sequence follows: TGTGCCAGCAGCTTAGGCGTTGGCTCCTATAATTCACCCCTCCACTTT. Its translation reads: CASSLGVGSYNSPLHF. Rearrangement joined TRBV7-9 to TRBJ1-6, with the D gene too uncertain to name. The CDR3 runs 16 residues from the cysteine to the phenylalanine. The only DNA kept is the CDR3, 48 bases in frame from the first base. CDR1 is given as SEHNR and CDR2 as FQNEAQ, both from the germline V gene (reference sequence). The junction shows trimming of 1 base on V and 0 bases on J, plus 7 bases between the germline ends.